A selection of T cell receptor beta chains follows, all from one sample in a study of molecular identifiers for immune sequencing clone quantification. TCRdb re-analysed the PCR reads in MiXCR, keeping a single row per CDR3 protein. The profile covers 85,000 to 120,000 distinct CDR3 sequences, with 30% to 35% appearing a single time and approximately 10% taken by the ten largest. The specimen sequenced was naive CD8+ T cells from blood, with Jurkat cell RNA spiked in. These receptors all stem from a human donor in good health. Some libraries in this study had Jurkat cell RNA spiked in. Both conserved end residues are part of each CDR3. D genes are given only for firm matches. The size entry is marked missing in some rows and otherwise reads once, few, many or a size class.

j_gene,abundance,v_gene,d_gene,CDR3nt,CDR3aa
TRBJ2-1,.,TRBV4-1,TRBD2,TGCGCCAGCAGCCAGACTAGCGGGCCGGAGATGGGGTTCTTC,CASSQTSGPEMGFF
TRBJ2-3,many,TRBV7-2,.,TGTGCCAGCAGCTTACCGGAAGATACGCAGTATTTT,CASSLPEDTQYF
TRBJ2-5,many,TRBV27,.,TGTGCCAGCAGTTTTGGGGGATTCCAAGAGACCCAGTACTTC,CASSFGGFQETQYF
TRBJ2-3,.,TRBV7-6,TRBD2,TGTGCCAGCAGCTATACTAGCGGGAGACTCACAGATACGCAGTATTTT,CASSYTSGRLTDTQYF
TRBJ2-3,.,TRBV2,TRBD2,TGTGCCAGCAGAGCGACTAGCGGTTACACAGATACGCAGTATTTT,CASRATSGYTDTQYF
TRBJ2-7,many,TRBV7-2,.,TGTGCCAGCAGCCCAACTACAACTTACGAGCAGTACTTC,CASSPTTTYEQYF
TRBJ2-2,medium-sized,TRBV27,.,TGTGCCAGCATGTCCCCTGGGGCGCAGGGTTACACCGGGGAGCTGTTTTTT,CASMSPGAQGYTGELFF
TRBJ1-2,.,TRBV4-1,.,TGCGCCAGCAGCCAAGAAGGGCCGTACGCGGCACTCTACACCTTC,CASSQEGPYAALYTF
TRBJ2-3,.,TRBV28,TRBD1,TGTGCCAGCAGTACCAGGGACAGGGGAAGCACAGATACGCAGTATTTT,CASSTRDRGSTDTQYF
TRBJ2-7,.,TRBV7-2,TRBD1,TGTGCCAGCAGCAAAGACAGGGGAAACTCCTACGAGCAGTACTTC,CASSKDRGNSYEQYF
TRBJ2-7,.,TRBV18,.,TGTGCCAGCCCACCACGGTCGGGGGCGCGGGGCGATGAGCAGTACTTC,CASPPRSGARGDEQYF
TRBJ2-7,few,TRBV2,.,TGTGCCAGCACTTTGGCACCCTACGAGCAGTACTTC,CASTLAPYEQYF
TRBJ2-3,.,TRBV29-1,.,TGCAGCGTTGAAATCCTCGATCGACCCACAGATACGCAGTATTTT,CSVEILDRPTDTQYF
TRBJ2-3,.,TRBV2,.,TGTGCCAGCAGTGAAAAGGGAGCTAGCACGGATATGCAGTGTTTT,CASSEKGASTDMQCF
TRBJ1-2,few,TRBV14,.,TGTGCCAGCAGCCCAGCTAGGGACGGCGACTATGGCTACACCTTC,CASSPARDGDYGYTF
TRBJ1-1,few,TRBV28,.,TGTGCCAGCAGGCCAGGGGACGGACTGAACACTGAAGCTTTCTTT,CASRPGDGLNTEAFF
TRBJ2-3,many,TRBV6-5,TRBD2,TGTGCCAGCAGTTATGTAGCGGGAGGTTTAGATACGCAGTATTTT,CASSYVAGGLDTQYF
TRBJ2-3,few,TRBV6-2/TRBV6-3,.,TGTGCCAGCAGTTATCCATCCGATACGCAGTATTTT,CASSYPSDTQYF
TRBJ2-1,.,TRBV5-6,.,TGTGCCAGCAGCGTGGGGAGCTCCTACAATGAGCAGTTCTTC,CASSVGSSYNEQFF
TRBJ2-5,.,TRBV20-1,TRBD2,TGCAGTGCTAGTGGCGGGAGAGGCCATCGAGAGACCCAGTACTTC,CSASGGRGHRETQYF
TRBJ2-5,few,TRBV7-6,.,TGTGCCAGCAGTAAAAGACCAGCTGCCCAAGAGACCCAGTACTTC,CASSKRPAAQETQYF
TRBJ2-2,few,TRBV20-1,TRBD2,TGCAGTGCTGAGCTGGGACTAGCGGGAGCGGGCACCGGGGAGCTGTTTTTT,CSAELGLAGAGTGELFF
TRBJ2-3,many,TRBV28,TRBD1,TGTGCCAGCAGTTTTTCGGACAGGACCCTCACAGATACGCAGTATTTT,CASSFSDRTLTDTQYF
TRBJ1-4,.,TRBV19,.,TGTGCCAGTACCTCACCCTCGACTAATGAAAAACTGTTTTTT,CASTSPSTNEKLFF
TRBJ2-5,.,TRBV12-3/TRBV12-4,.,TGTGCCAGCAGTTTGAGGAGGGTTGAGACCCAGTACTTC,CASSLRRVETQYF
TRBJ2-7,.,TRBV13,TRBD1,TGTGCCAGCAGCACTATGACAGGGGGCTCCTACGAGCAGTACTTC,CASSTMTGGSYEQYF
TRBJ2-5,.,TRBV2,.,TGTGCCAGCATGGAGTTCCGCGCCGGGGAGACCCAGTACTTC,CASMEFRAGETQYF
TRBJ1-2,few,TRBV9,.,TGTGCCAGCAGCGTCGGCGTTTCTTTTTCTAACTATGGCTACACCTTC,CASSVGVSFSNYGYTF
TRBJ1-3,.,TRBV27,.,TGTGCCAGCAGTCCAGGGTCCTCTGGAAACACCATATATTTT,CASSPGSSGNTIYF
TRBJ2-7,.,TRBV9,.,TGTGCCAGCAGCCCAGAAGCAGGGACCCACGAGCAGTACTTC,CASSPEAGTHEQYF
TRBJ2-7,.,TRBV28,.,TGTGCCACCTCCAGGGCTAGCCCCTACGAGCAGTACTTC,CATSRASPYEQYF
TRBJ1-6,many,TRBV12-5,TRBD1,TGTGCTAGTGCCGGAGACAGGGCGGGTTCACCCCTCCACTTT,CASAGDRAGSPLHF
TRBJ2-7,few,TRBV28,.,TGTGCCAGCAGACCGCCCGGCCACGAGCAGTACTTC,CASRPPGHEQYF
TRBJ1-1,once,TRBV28,.,TGTGCCAGCAGTCAGAAATCAGCTGAAGCTTTCTTT,CASSQKSAEAFF
TRBJ2-6,many,TRBV4-3,.,TGCGCCAGCAGCCAAAGCCCTGGGGCCAACGTCCTGACTTTC,CASSQSPGANVLTF
TRBJ2-1,.,TRBV15,.,TGTGCCACCAGCAGCCGCCGACTCTATGAGCAGTTCTTC,CATSSRRLYEQFF
TRBJ2-3,.,TRBV12-3/TRBV12-4,TRBD2,TGTGCCAGCACCGCGGTGACGGGAGGTGCCCGAGATACGCAGTATTTT,CASTAVTGGARDTQYF
TRBJ2-1,.,TRBV4-3,.,TGCGCCAGCAGCCAAGCGCCAGCAGCCACCTCCTACAATGAGCAGTTCTTC,CASSQAPAATSYNEQFF
TRBJ2-7,once,TRBV10-3,.,TGTGCCATCAGCCGGGCCCCGGCAGACGAGCAGTACTTC,CAISRAPADEQYF
TRBJ2-3,.,TRBV20-1,.,TGCAGTGCTAGCGGGACATCTAGCACAGATACGCAGTATTTT,CSASGTSSTDTQYF
TRBJ2-7,few,TRBV4-1,TRBD1,TGCGCCAGCAGCCACCCGGGACAGGGGTCCTACGAGCAGTACTTC,CASSHPGQGSYEQYF
TRBJ2-7,few,TRBV27,.,TGTGCCAGCAGTAAGACTAGATTATCGGAGCAGTACTTC,CASSKTRLSEQYF